These 27 T cell receptor beta chains were all obtained from the same sample, sequenced in a study of T cell clones after liver transplantation. This table comes from immunoSEQ multiplex PCR, and its TCRdb copy is limited to in-frame clones, with some not included. The sample has 45,000 to 60,000 clones; 60% to 80% are singletons. Sequencing used CD4+ T cells from blood, obtained at the 22-month timepoint. The receptors were gathered from a human patient who received a liver transplant. A share of the T cells may be of graft donor origin.

The rearrangement links TRBV28 to TRBJ1-3; D might be TRBD1 (6 bases). V lost 3 bases, J lost 0 bases, and 15 bases lay in between. There are 17 residues in the CDR3. Germline values: CDR1 MDHEN, CDR2 SYDVKM. The CDR3 loop is CASSFSPGALSGNTIYF. As DNA, the CDR3 is TGTGCCAGCAGTTTTTCGCCAGGGGCTCTCTCTGGAAACACCATATATTTT.

This clone came up a few times. This chain links TRBV14 with TRBJ2-7, with 7 bases aligning to TRBD1. Per germline, CDR1 SGHDN and CDR2 FVKESK. The CDR3 is 17 amino acids. With V trimmed by 2 bases and J by 0 bases, 10 bases remained unmatched. In DNA, the CDR3 is TGTGCCAGCAGCCAAAGTAAACCGGGACAGAACTCCTACGAGCAGTACTTC. Protein: CASSQSKPGQNSYEQYF. The entire variable domain, with the rest obtained from reference TRBV14 and TRBJ2-7, is as follows: EAGVTQFPSHSVIEKGQTVTLRCDPISGHDNLYWYRRVMGKEIKFLLHFVKESKQDESGMPNNRFLAERTGGTYSTLKVQPAELEDSGVYFCASSQSKPGQNSYEQYFGPGTRLTVT.

The genes are TRBV19 and TRBJ1-1, with 8 bases that match TRBD1. V lost 5 bases, J lost 5 bases, and 7 bases stayed unmatched. CDR1 and CDR2 from the germline V gene are LNHDA and SQIVND (reference sequence). The CDR3 runs 14 residues. CDR3 region: CASSLGQGPTEAFF. CDR3 nucleotide sequence: TGTGCCAGTAGTCTCGGACAGGGTCCTACTGAAGCTTTCTTT.

In its sample, this clone was seen a few times. CDR3 residues: CASSLKGSSYNEQFF. CDR3 nucleotide sequence: TGTGCCAGCAGCTTAAAGGGCAGCTCCTACAATGAGCAGTTCTTC. This chain uses TRBV7-9 with TRBJ2-1, with D hard to call. The CDR3 extends over 15 amino acids. V lost 2 bases, J lost 0 bases, and 8 bases lay in between. The V gene's germline CDR1 is SEHNR and CDR2 FQNEAQ (reference sequence).

The rearrangement links TRBV19 to TRBJ1-5; perhaps TRBD1 as D (6 bases). Per germline, CDR1 LNHDA and CDR2 SQIVND (reference sequence). This CDR3 has 15 amino acids. V was cut by 0 bases and J by 6 bases, with 12 bases left in between. The CDR3 DNA reads as TGTGCCAGTAGTATAGATCACAGGGTCGGTCAGCCCCAGCATTTT. It encodes CASSIDHRVGQPQHF.

The rearrangement links TRBV10-1 to TRBJ2-5, with D unclear. V dropped 6 bases and J dropped 8 bases, with 10 bases sitting between them. CDR1 and CDR2 (germline): WNHNN, SYGVQD (reference sequence). The length of the CDR3 is 11 residues. The CDR3 loop is CASRGRSTQYF. The CDR3 coding sequence is TGCGCCAGCAGAGGAAGGTCAACCCAGTACTTC.

In DNA, the CDR3 is TGCGCCAGCAGCCAAGATTCCGTGATCAATGAGCAGTTCTTC. It is translated as CASSQDSVINEQFF. The V call is TRBV4-1, the J call TRBJ2-1; D gene uncertain. The V gene lost 0 bases and the J gene lost 6 bases, with 9 bases spanning the gap. CDR1 MGHRA and CDR2 YSYEKL come from the germline V gene. The CDR3 is made up of 14 amino acids.

This chain links TRBV6-5 with TRBJ1-1, with a tentative D call TRBD1 (6 bases). With 5 bases removed from V and 5 bases from J, the gap between germline ends came to 18 bases. CDR1 MNHEY and CDR2 SVGAGI come from the germline V gene. The CDR3 contains 15 residues. The CDR3 DNA follows: TGTGCCAGCAGTACTGACCCCTTGAGGGGGACTGAAGCTTTCTTT. Translation: CASSTDPLRGTEAFF.

This clone was found a few times. This chain joins TRBV15 and TRBJ2-7; perhaps TRBD1 as D (5 bases). This CDR3 has 13 residues. Looked up from germline, CDR1 is LNHNV and CDR2 is YYDKDF (reference sequence). Trimming took off 0 bases at V and 4 bases at J, with 7 bases between the two ends. DNA for the CDR3: TGTGCCACCAGCAGAGACCAGGGTTACGAGCAGTACTTC. This translates into CATSRDQGYEQYF.

The chain joins TRBV15 to TRBJ2-3; no firm D call. V lost 5 bases to trimming and J lost 0 bases, with 15 bases between them. This CDR3 contains 16 residues. Germline V CDR1 and CDR2: LNHNV, YYDKDF (reference sequence). The CDR3 DNA is TGTGCCACCAGCCCTCAAGCCCCCGGGAGCACAGATACGCAGTATTTT. Its protein product is CATSPQAPGSTDTQYF.

The CDR3 spells CASGLGGGTGELFF. CDR3 coding DNA: TGTGCCAGCGGCCTCGGGGGAGGCACCGGGGAGCTGTTTTTT. The gene calls are TRBV7-9 and TRBJ2-2, with a possible D match to TRBD2 (6 bases). The V gene lost 8 bases and the J gene lost 4 bases, with 14 bases spanning the gap. The CDR3 spans 14 residues. Per germline, CDR1 SEHNR and CDR2 FQNEAQ (reference sequence).

CDR3 sequence reads: CASSQLDPNTQYF. In nucleotides, the CDR3 is TGCGCCAGCAGCCAACTAGACCCAAATACGCAGTATTTT. The chain recombines TRBV4-1 with TRBJ2-3; D is undetermined. The ends were cut back, 2 bases at V and 7 bases at J, with 10 bases in the middle. CDR1 and CDR2 (germline): MGHRA, YSYEKL. The length of the CDR3 is 13 residues.

This clone was picked up one time. The rearrangement joins TRBV4-2 to TRBJ1-5; tentatively, D is TRBD1 (6 bases). Germline CDR1 and CDR2: LGHNA and YNFKEQ. The CDR3 covers 14 residues. V dropped 4 bases and J dropped 3 bases, with 10 bases sitting between them. CDR3 DNA sequence: TGTGCCAGCAGCCGTGGACAGTTCAATCAGCCCCAGCATTTT. Its protein product is CASSRGQFNQPQHF.

The chain carries TRBV10-3 and TRBJ1-1, with D hard to call. V lost 4 bases and J 8 bases, leaving 8 bases between the germline ends. This CDR3 has 11 residues. Germline loops: CDR1 ENHRY, CDR2 SYGVKD. The DNA of the CDR3 is TGTGCCATCAGTGCGGGAACAGAAGCTTTCTTT. Translation gives CAISAGTEAFF.

CDR3 nucleotides: TGTGCCAGCAGTTATCGGACGGCTGATGGCACTGAAGCTTTCTTT. As protein: CASSYRTADGTEAFF. J is TRBJ1-1 and V is TRBV27; D unclear. The V end lost 4 bases, the J end lost 4 bases, and 16 bases lay between the germline ends. Germline values: CDR1 MNHEY, CDR2 SMNVEV (reference sequence). The CDR3 spans 15 residues.

The chain has TRBV6-6 and TRBJ1-2; TRBD1 agrees at 8 bases. The CDR3 has 14 amino acids. J lost 4 bases, V lost 5 bases, and 6 bases had no gene match. Germline CDR1 and CDR2: MNHNY and SVGAGI (reference sequence). The CDR3 bases are TGTGCCAGCAGTCCTGCCGGGACAGGCTATGGCTACACCTTC. It translates to CASSPAGTGYGYTF.

J is TRBJ1-2 and V is TRBV7-6, with D possibly matching TRBD1 (5 bases). CDR1 is SGHVS, CDR2 FNYEAQ, per germline. The CDR3 extends over 13 amino acids. V shed 3 bases and J shed 6 bases, with 11 bases lying between them. CDR3 sequence reads: CASSFRGGHGYTF. The CDR3 DNA follows: TGTGCCAGCAGCTTTAGGGGAGGTCATGGCTACACCTTC.

The chain links TRBV9 to TRBJ2-7, with D unclear. The germline V gene encodes CDR1 SGDLS and CDR2 YYNGEE. The CDR3 is 14 residues long. V lost 0 bases and J 0 bases, leaving 7 bases between the germline ends. The CDR3 reads CASSVDSSSYEQYF. The CDR3 bases are TGTGCCAGCAGCGTAGACTCCTCCTCCTACGAGCAGTACTTC.

This clone has a handful of counts. This sequence joins TRBV9 and TRBJ2-7, with 7 bases identical to TRBD2. Germline V gene lookup returns CDR1 SGDLS and CDR2 YYNGEE. The CDR3 has 13 amino acids. The V segment lost 3 bases and the J segment 9 bases; nucleotides outside the gene matches: 9. The CDR3 region has the DNA TGTGCCAGCAGCGGCCCGGGGGGTACGTTGCAGTACTTC. It yields the protein CASSGPGGTLQYF.

The J gene is TRBJ1-3, the V gene TRBV2; D ambiguous. Deletions cut 7 bases from V and 1 base from J, with 17 bases between. This CDR3 has 16 amino acids. Germline CDR1 and CDR2: SNHLY and FYNNEI. The CDR3 reads CASTPDEAVSGNTIYF. The CDR3 bases are TGTGCCAGCACCCCTGATGAGGCCGTTTCTGGAAACACCATATATTTT.

The chain joins TRBV19 to TRBJ2-2; tentative D call: TRBD1 (6 bases). V lost 7 bases, J lost 7 bases, and 10 bases lay in between. CDR3 size: 12 residues. Germline CDR1 is LNHDA and CDR2 is SQIVND (reference sequence). CDR3 loop: CASTPTGGELFF. DNA of the CDR3: TGTGCCAGTACCCCGACAGGCGGGGAGCTGTTTTTT.

This chain connects TRBV5-1 to TRBJ2-2, with 8 bases fitting TRBD2. J was trimmed by 0 bases and V by 4 bases; bases with no gene match: 5. Germline CDR1 is SGHRS and CDR2 is YFSETQ. The CDR3 sequence is 16 residues long. CDR3 sequence: CASSRTSGPNTGELFF. The DNA for the CDR3 is TGCGCCAGCAGCCGCACTAGCGGACCGAACACCGGGGAGCTGTTTTTT.

CDR3 in amino acids: CASSLAEQGNTGELFF. CDR3 coding DNA: TGCGCCAGCAGCTTGGCCGAACAGGGGAACACCGGGGAGCTGTTTTTT. The V and J genes are TRBV5-1 and TRBJ2-2, with a possible D match to TRBD1 (6 bases). CDR3 length: 16 residues. The V and J ends lost 0 bases and 1 base respectively, with 10 bases between them. Germline lookup yields CDR1 SGHRS and CDR2 YFSETQ.

J is TRBJ2-6 and V is TRBV5-1, with TRBD1 identical over 8 bases. Germline assignment: CDR1 SGHRS and CDR2 YFSETQ. J lost 4 bases, V lost 3 bases, and 3 bases had no gene match. The CDR3 is 15 amino acids. CDR3 sequence (DNA): TGCGCCAGCAGCTGGACAGGGCCCGGGGCCAACGTCCTGACTTTC. Its translation is CASSWTGPGANVLTF. Drawing the rest from reference TRBV5-1 and TRBJ2-6, the complete variable domain is KAGVTQTPRYLIKTRGQQVTLSCSPISGHRSVSWYQQTPGQGLQFLFEYFSETQRNKGNFPGRFSGRQFSNSRSEMNVSTLELGDSALYLCASSWTGPGANVLTFGAGSRLTVL.

CDR3 sequence reads: CASSLDPPGQGAGEQYF. The CDR3 coding sequence is TGCGCCAGCAGCTTGGACCCACCGGGACAGGGGGCAGGGGAGCAGTACTTC. The chain couples TRBV5-1 to TRBJ2-7, with 12 nucleotides matching TRBD1. The CDR3 runs to 17 residues. V lost 0 bases, J lost 7 bases, and 11 bases stayed unmatched. Per germline, CDR1 SGHRS and CDR2 YFSETQ. The entire variable domain, with the rest obtained from reference TRBV5-1 and TRBJ2-7, is as follows: KAGVTQTPRYLIKTRGQQVTLSCSPISGHRSVSWYQQTPGQGLQFLFEYFSETQRNKGNFPGRFSGRQFSNSRSEMNVSTLELGDSALYLCASSLDPPGQGAGEQYFGPGTRLTVT.

The chain combines TRBV6-5 with TRBJ2-3; D unresolved. The CDR3 consists of 13 residues. Per the germline V gene, CDR1 is MNHEY and CDR2 is SVGAGI. V gave up 2 bases and J gave up 4 bases, with 7 bases separating them. The CDR3 nucleotides read TGTGCCAGCAGTTACGTTATGGCAGATACGCAGTATTTT. Residues: CASSYVMADTQYF.

In its sample, this clone was seen a few times. V is TRBV5-4 and J is TRBJ1-4; 8 nucleotides match TRBD1. Germline assignment: CDR1 SGHNT and CDR2 YYREEE (reference sequence). The CDR3 is 16 residues long. V trimming: 4 bases; J trimming: 0 bases; junction bases outside the gene matches: 5. The CDR3 DNA reads as TGTGCCAGCAGCGAGACAGGGGATGCAACTAATGAAAAACTGTTTTTT. Translating it yields CASSETGDATNEKLFF.